These T cell receptor beta chains were read from a single sample in a study of blood T cell repertoires in COVID-19. Using immunoSEQ multiplex PCR, the repertoire was profiled, and TCRdb retains in-frame clones only, with some absent. The data hold about 400,000 clones, with just under 90% observed a single time. What was sequenced was PBMCs or T cells enriched from blood (not recorded which). The receptor set was obtained from a woman aged 45 to 65 who had recovered from COVID-19. CDR3s include the opening cysteine and the closing phenylalanine or tryptophan. The D gene is left open where the match is weak. Size is stated for part of the rows, as once, few or many counts, or as a class when the clone is expanded.

TRBJ1-2 TRBV29-1 NA TRBD1 TGCAGCGTTAAGACAGGGTCTTATGGCTACACCTTC CSVKTGSYGYTF
TRBJ1-5 TRBV4-3 NA NA TGCGCCAGCAGCCAAGATGCGGCCCGGAGCGGTCAGCCCCAGCATTTT CASSQDAARSGQPQHF
TRBJ1-1 TRBV13 NA NA TGTGCCAGCAGCCCCAAGAACACTGAAGCTTTCTTT CASSPKNTEAFF
TRBJ1-1 TRBV7-8 NA NA TGTGCCAGCAGCTTGGCGGGAGAGGTAGCTTTCTTT CASSLAGEVAFF
TRBJ1-1 TRBV5-1 few NA TGCGCCAGCAGCTTGGGACAGGCTAACACTGAAGCTTTCTTT CASSLGQANTEAFF
TRBJ2-5 TRBV27 NA TRBD2 TGTGCCAGCAGCAATGGGGGGGGGTGGGGAGAGACCCAGTACTTC CASSNGGGWGETQYF
TRBJ1-4 TRBV15 NA NA TGTGCCACCAGCATGGAGGGGACTGCAACTAATGAAAAACTGTTTTTT CATSMEGTATNEKLFF
TRBJ2-7 TRBV27 NA NA TGTGCCAGCAGGCCTTTATCTACAGGGAGCGACGAGCAGTACTTC CASRPLSTGSDEQYF
TRBJ2-5 TRBV20-1 NA NA TGCAGTGCCGGTCAAGAGACCCAGTACTTC CSAGQETQYF
TRBJ2-5 TRBV6-4 NA NA TGTGCCAGCAGTGATAGCCAGAACCACCCAAGTATGGTACAGTACTTC CASSDSQNHPSMVQYF
TRBJ2-4 TRBV5-1 NA TRBD2 TGCGCCAGCAGCCCGGGACTAGCGGGGGGTGAAGCCAAAAACATTCAGTACTTC CASSPGLAGGEAKNIQYF
TRBJ1-1 TRBV7-9 NA NA TGTGCCAGCAGCTTAGAGACAGTTGGGGCTTTCTTT CASSLETVGAFF
TRBJ1-1 TRBV5-1 NA TRBD1 TGCGCCAGCAGCTACCGGGACAGCTCCACCTTTGAAGCTTTCTTT CASSYRDSSTFEAFF
TRBJ2-2 TRBV29-1 NA NA TGCAGCGTTTCCCAGGGGCTGGGCGGGGAGCTGTTTTTT CSVSQGLGGELFF
TRBJ1-2 TRBV5-6 once NA TGTGCCAGCAGCTTGTTGTCAAGGGGTGGTGGCTACACCTTC CASSLLSRGGGYTF
TRBJ1-5 TRBV6-5 NA NA TGTGCCAGCAGTTACGGTGGGGCAGGCCGCGGGCCCCAGCATTTT CASSYGGAGRGPQHF
TRBJ1-3 TRBV28 NA TRBD1 TGTGCCAGCAGTTCCGGGACAGCGTTTGGAAACACCATATATTTT CASSSGTAFGNTIYF
TRBJ1-1 TRBV7-3 NA NA TGTGCCAGCAGCTCCACAGGGAAGGCTAACACTGAAGCTTTCTTT CASSSTGKANTEAFF
TRBJ1-2 TRBV19 NA NA TGTGCCAGTAAGACCTCTGGGAGGTCCGGCTATGGCTACACCTTC CASKTSGRSGYGYTF
TRBJ2-7 TRBV5-6 few TRBD1 TGTGCCAGCAGCCTGACGGGACAGGGATCCCACGAGCAGTACTTC CASSLTGQGSHEQYF
TRBJ2-7 TRBV24-1 NA NA TGTGCCACCAGTGACCCCAATTTCTACGAGCAGTACTTC CATSDPNFYEQYF
TRBJ1-1 TRBV4-1 NA NA TGCGCCAGCAGAAATACTTTCAGGGAGGTCACTGAAGCTTTCTTT CASRNTFREVTEAFF
TRBJ1-2 TRBV6-5 NA NA TGTGCCAGCAGTTACGGAAAGGGGATCTATGGCTACACCTTC CASSYGKGIYGYTF
TRBJ2-1 TRBV25-1 NA TRBD1 TGTGCCAGCAGTGATGGGACAGGACTTAGCTCCTACAATGAGCAGTTCTTC CASSDGTGLSSYNEQFF
TRBJ2-5 TRBV19 NA TRBD2 TGTGCCAGTAGGGCTCTAGCGGGGCCTCAAGAGACCCAGTACTTC CASRALAGPQETQYF
TRBJ2-1 TRBV5-1 NA NA TGCGCCAGCAGCTTGGGACTAAACAATGAGCAGTTCTTC CASSLGLNNEQFF
TRBJ2-2 TRBV2 NA TRBD2 TGTGCCAGCAGCTCTAGCGGGGGCGTTAGCACCGGGGAGCTGTTTTTT CASSSSGGVSTGELFF
TRBJ2-1 TRBV15 once TRBD1 TGTGCCACCAGCAGTCGGACAGGCTCCTACAATGAGCAGTTCTTC CATSSRTGSYNEQFF
TRBJ2-7 TRBV6-5 NA TRBD2 TGTGCCAGCATAAAAGCGGGGGGGCCCCACGAGCAGTACTTC CASIKAGGPHEQYF
TRBJ1-1 TRBV6-2/TRBV6-3 NA TRBD1 TGTGCCAGCAGTTACTCGATGGGGCAGGGGGCTTCGGGAGGTACTGAAGCTTTCTTT CASSYSMGQGASGGTEAFF
TRBJ2-5 TRBV7-9 NA NA TGTGCCAGCAGCTCACTAGTGTTGGTAGAGACCCAGTACTTC CASSSLVLVETQYF
TRBJ1-2 TRBV5-4 NA TRBD1 TGTGCCAGCAGCTTCCGACAGGGGGACGTCTATGGCTACACCTTC CASSFRQGDVYGYTF
TRBJ2-3 TRBV2 NA NA TGTGCCAGCTTTACCAGGAGGAGCACAGATACGCAGTATTTT CASFTRRSTDTQYF
TRBJ2-7 TRBV19 NA TRBD1 TGTGCCAGTAGTCGCGGGACAGGGGGCGCCTCCTACGAGCAGTACTTC CASSRGTGGASYEQYF
TRBJ1-3 TRBV6-1 NA NA TGTGCCAGCAGTGTCCACCCAGGAGGGCTCGGAGGAAACACCATATATTTT CASSVHPGGLGGNTIYF
TRBJ2-5 TRBV6-5 NA TRBD2 TGTGCCAGCCGAAGCAGCGGGGGGGCGGAGACCCAGTACTTC CASRSSGGAETQYF
TRBJ1-3 TRBV2 NA TRBD1 TGTGCCAGCGTTGGACAGGGGACGGGAGGAAACACCATATATTTT CASVGQGTGGNTIYF
TRBJ1-1 TRBV18 NA TRBD1 TGTGCCAGCTCACCACCCCAGGGGGCCGTCTATACTGAAGCTTTCTTT CASSPPQGAVYTEAFF
TRBJ2-3 TRBV5-8 NA NA TGTGCCAGCAGCGACACTCTACAGTCGGCAGATACGCAGTATTTT CASSDTLQSADTQYF
TRBJ1-1 TRBV30 NA NA TGTGCCTGGAGTAAACAGACGAACACTGAAGCTTTCTTT CAWSKQTNTEAFF
TRBJ2-1 TRBV2 NA TRBD2 TGTGCCAGCAGGGGGGACCTAGCGGCGGAGCAGTTCTTC CASRGDLAAEQFF
TRBJ1-5 TRBV20-1 NA NA TGCAGTGCTAGTCAGATGGTGAATCAGCCCCAGCATTTT CSASQMVNQPQHF
TRBJ1-2 TRBV9 once NA TGTGCCAGCAGCGTAGGGCAGGGAAATTATGGCTACACCTTC CASSVGQGNYGYTF
TRBJ2-7 TRBV3-1/TRBV3-2 few NA TGTGCCAGCAGCATGGGGTGGTTAGCCCTAGGGGGGGTTGGCGAGCAGTACTTC CASSMGWLALGGVGEQYF
TRBJ1-1 TRBV12-3/TRBV12-4 NA NA TGTGCCAGCAGTTTGGGGACTGAGACTGAAGCTTTCTTT CASSLGTETEAFF
TRBJ1-2 TRBV29-1 NA NA TGCAGCGCCCGGCGGGGGGCCAACTATGGCTACACCTTC CSARRGANYGYTF
TRBJ2-7 TRBV7-2 once TRBD2 TGTGCCAGCAGCTCGAACCCTAGCGGGGACCTCGAGCAGTACTTC CASSSNPSGDLEQYF
TRBJ1-2 TRBV5-1 NA NA TGCGCCAGCAGCCCTGGGGGGCGGGGGCCGGATGGCTACACCTTC CASSPGGRGPDGYTF
TRBJ2-2 TRBV5-6 NA NA TGTGCCAGCAGCTTGGCCGGCCTCGGGGTCACCGGGGAGCTGTTTTTT CASSLAGLGVTGELFF
TRBJ2-3 TRBV5-4 NA TRBD2 TGTGCCAGCAGCAGGTGGACTAGCGTCACAGATACGCAGTATTTT CASSRWTSVTDTQYF
TRBJ2-3 TRBV2 NA NA TGTGCCAGCAGCAGGGGCCCAGATACGCAGTATTTT CASSRGPDTQYF
TRBJ1-6 TRBV7-6 NA NA TGTGCCAGCAGCCCCACATTGGAGAGCTCCTATAATTCACCCCTCCACTTT CASSPTLESSYNSPLHF
TRBJ2-5 TRBV7-3 once NA TGTGCCAGCAGCTCCTACGGTTCCCAAGAGACCCAGTACTTC CASSSYGSQETQYF